The 17 T cell receptor beta chains given below trace back to one sample, sequenced in a study of cytomegalovirus exposure and HLA in healthy donors (dated 2017 in TCRdb). The method behind the library was the immunoSEQ multiplex PCR assay. A mixture of 60 forward primers for TCR Vbeta segments and 13 reverse primers for TCR Jbeta segments was used in the multiplex PCR. Held by TCRdb, this immuneACCESS table contains in-frame sequences only and omits some clones. Under half of the omission traces to an unresolved V gene where checked; the cause of the rest is unknown. Recorded for this sample are around 150,000 clones; around 86% of them occurred a single time. Jointly, the top ten make up approximately 1% of the sample. The sequencing sample was made of PBMCs. These TCRs come from a girl aged 2 to 10 in good health and CMV-seropositive.

The chain is built from TRBV18 and TRBJ2-1; 8 bases are a match to TRBD1. This CDR3 has 16 amino acids. Germline V CDR1 and CDR2: KGHSH, LQKENI. V shed 1 base and J 7 bases; nucleotides not matched to a gene: 9. The CDR3 DNA reads TGTGCCAGCTCACCACGCCAACTCACAGGGGGGAATGAGCAGTTCTTC. It encodes CASSPRQLTGGNEQFF. The full variable domain, in which reference TRBV18 and TRBJ2-1 provide the parts outside the CDR3, is NAGVMQNPRHLVRRRGQEARLRCSPMKGHSHVYWYRQLPEEGLKFMVYLQKENIIDESGMPKERFSAEFPKEGPSILRIQQVVRGDSAAYFCASSPRQLTGGNEQFFGPGTRLTVL.

The chain carries TRBV6-1 and TRBJ2-1; maybe TRBD2 (6 bases). Per germline, CDR1 MNHNS and CDR2 SASEGT. This CDR3 spans 13 amino acids. Trimming took off 8 bases at V and 7 bases at J, with 15 bases between the two ends. The CDR3 loop is CASGVAGGNEQFF. The CDR3 DNA reads as TGTGCCAGCGGGGTCGCCGGAGGGAATGAGCAGTTCTTC.

The chain links TRBV7-8 to TRBJ2-1; 8 bases line up with TRBD1. This CDR3 is 15 amino acids long. Trimming removed 5 bases from V and 4 bases from J; junction bases left unmatched: 7. Germline V gene data show CDR1 as SGHVS and CDR2 as FQNEAQ. As DNA, the CDR3 is TGTGCCAGCAGCCCAGACAGGGGCGATTACAATGAGCAGTTCTTC. Its translation: CASSPDRGDYNEQFF.

In this sample, this clone turned up once. The chain joins TRBV6-5 to TRBJ2-5; 9 nucleotides agree with TRBD1. The CDR3 sequence is 14 residues long. V lost 5 bases and J lost 6; bases outside the gene matches: 7. CDR1 and CDR2 (germline): MNHEY, SVGAGI. CDR3 sequence reads: CASSTKQGAKTQYF. The DNA for the CDR3 is TGTGCCAGCAGTACCAAACAGGGGGCGAAGACCCAGTACTTC.

The gene calls are TRBV20-1 and TRBJ1-2; possible D gene TRBD1, 5 bases. The germline V and J ends were trimmed by 3 bases and 12 bases, with 14 bases remaining between them. CDR1 is DFQATT and CDR2 is SNEGSKA in the germline V gene (reference sequence). The CDR3 contains 11 residues. The CDR3 loop is CSASPLDTHTF. For the CDR3, the DNA is TGCAGTGCTAGTCCCCTGGACACTCACACCTTC.

The chain joins TRBV15 to TRBJ2-3, with a weak D call TRBD1 (6 bases). This CDR3 is 15 amino acids long. The ends were cut back, 3 bases at V and 3 bases at J, with 13 bases in the middle. The germline gives CDR1 LNHNV, CDR2 YYDKDF (reference sequence). CDR3 loop: CATSSQVDSTDTQYF. CDR3 nucleotides: TGTGCCACCAGCAGCCAAGTGGACAGTACAGATACGCAGTATTTT.

This chain connects TRBV21-1 to TRBJ2-3; TRBD2 was called by the table and not checked on the DNA. TRBV21-1 corresponds to a pseudogene. This CDR3 has 14 residues. The CDR3 DNA is TGTGCCCTCCCCCCGCGGGAATTCCCAGATACGCAGTATTTT. Protein sequence: CALPPREFPDTQYF.

Regarding this clone: At one end, the junction sequence differs from germline, possibly due to a read error. The V and J genes are TRBV27 and TRBJ1-1, with no clear D. The V gene's germline CDR1 is MNHEY and CDR2 SMNVEV (reference sequence). The CDR3 covers 13 residues. CDR3 coding DNA: TGTGCCAGCAGTTTATCCATGGGGAGCCACCCCCGCTTT. Amino acids: CASSLSMGSHPRF.

The sample holds one count of this clone. The rearrangement uses TRBV28 and TRBJ2-7, with 9 bases that match TRBD1. After removal of 5 bases from V and 6 bases from J, the junction contained 11 bases not matched to a gene. Germline loops: CDR1 MDHEN, CDR2 SYDVKM. This CDR3 comprises 15 residues. CDR3 amino acids: CASSLPGQGMSEQYF. The CDR3 nucleotides are TGTGCCAGCAGTCTTCCGGGACAGGGAATGTCCGAGCAGTACTTC.

The gene calls are TRBV11-3 and TRBJ2-7, with 8 positions matching TRBD2. The V segment lost 5 bases and the J segment 5 bases; nucleotides outside the gene matches: 5. Germline CDR1 SGHNT, CDR2 YENEEA. The CDR3 extends over 13 amino acids. The CDR3 DNA sequence: TGTGCCAGCAGCATGACTAGCGTGGACGAGCAGTACTTC. It specifies CASSMTSVDEQYF.

CDR3 region: CASSGTGGSYNEQFF. The CDR3 DNA reads TGTGCCAGCAGCGGTACAGGGGGCTCCTACAATGAGCAGTTCTTC. J is TRBJ2-1 and V is TRBV9; 8 positions match TRBD1. CDR3 length equals 15 residues. Germline trimming cut 3 bases from V and 0 bases from J; bases unmatched to any gene: 2. Germline V gene data show CDR1 as SGDLS and CDR2 as YYNGEE.

The chain links TRBV29-1 to TRBJ2-7; TRBD1 matches 7 bases. The V segment lost 5 bases and the J segment 6 bases; nucleotides outside the gene matches: 7. This CDR3 region has 12 residues. The germline V gene encodes CDR1 SQVTM and CDR2 ANQGSEA. The CDR3 DNA follows: TGCAGCGTTCGGGGACAGTCGATCGAGCAGTACTTC. This gives the protein CSVRGQSIEQYF.

This clone came up once. The genes are TRBV7-9 and TRBJ1-4, with TRBD1 matching 7 bases. Germline V gene sequence: CDR1 SEHNR, CDR2 FQNEAQ (reference sequence). V lost 5 bases and J lost 8; bases outside the gene matches: 17. The CDR3 is 17 amino acids. The chain's CDR3 is CASSNLRTGTKEEKLFF. The CDR3, as DNA: TGTGCCAGCAGCAATTTGAGGACAGGCACTAAGGAAGAAAAACTGTTTTTT.

J is TRBJ1-1 and V is TRBV30, with D unclear. Germline assignment: CDR1 GTSNPN and CDR2 SVGIG (reference sequence). This CDR3 contains 12 residues. The ends were cut back, 1 base at V and 6 bases at J, with 9 bases in the middle. For the CDR3, the DNA is TGTGCCTGGAGTGACCCCAAGCCTGAAGCTTTCTTT. Amino acid sequence: CAWSDPKPEAFF.

The chain uses TRBV5-1 and TRBJ2-3; 8 positions match TRBD2. The germline V gene encodes CDR1 SGHRS and CDR2 YFSETQ. There are 14 residues in the CDR3. V was pared by 1 base and J by 4 bases, with 2 bases of the junction left unmatched. This CDR3 is CASSLTGGPDTQYF. The CDR3 nucleotides read TGCGCCAGCAGCTTGACGGGAGGGCCAGATACGCAGTATTTT. The full variable domain, rest sourced from reference TRBV5-1 and TRBJ2-3, is KAGVTQTPRYLIKTRGQQVTLSCSPISGHRSVSWYQQTPGQGLQFLFEYFSETQRNKGNFPGRFSGRQFSNSRSEMNVSTLELGDSALYLCASSLTGGPDTQYFGPGTRLTVL.

V and J are TRBV30 and TRBJ2-1; D is possibly TRBD2 (5 bases). Per the germline V gene, CDR1 is GTSNPN and CDR2 is SVGIG (reference sequence). V was pared by 1 base and J by 4 bases, with 11 bases between. This CDR3 has 14 amino acids. The CDR3 nucleotides read TGTGCCTGGAGTGGAGCGGCCCTATACAATGAGCAGTTCTTC. Protein sequence: CAWSGAALYNEQFF.

The chain has TRBV5-1 and TRBJ2-7; D gene ambiguous. Between the trimmed V and J ends, which lost 0 bases and 3 bases, there was a span of 16 bases. Germline V CDR1 and CDR2: SGHRS, YFSETQ. This CDR3 has 16 residues. DNA for the CDR3: TGCGCCAGCAGCTTGGATGGTGGAGCCATCGTCTACGAGCAGTACTTC. Translated, it gives CASSLDGGAIVYEQYF.